The clone carrying this T cell receptor (beta chain) was counted at least ten times. Its antigen is currently unknown. This record belongs to a study of neurological immune-mediated disorders. Broader study findings: There were no CDR3 amino acid sequences shared by expanded clones across subjects, a result suggesting private repertoires in all groups.

CDR3 length equals 16 residues. V was clipped by 5 bases and J by 7 bases, with 21 bases between them. Germline CDR1 is SGHTA and CDR2 is FQGNSA. Unsorted libraries used 2 million PBMCs kept at -80 degrees C. TCRdb fed the 5' RACE reads into MiXCR, producing one record per CDR3 protein. Of around 15,000 distinct CDR3 sequences detected, approximately 14% appear once; the ten largest clones hold roughly 15%. The specimen was PBMCs. This sequence originates from a man between 60 and 70 years old with HTLV-1-associated myelopathy (HAM/TSP). The gene calls are TRBV7-2 and TRBJ1-5, with a weak D call TRBD1 (6 bases). CDR3 loop: CASSRTLGGGDQPQHF. CDR3 in DNA: TGTGCCAGCAGCCGAACCTTGGGGGGCGGAGACCAGCCCCAGCATTTT.